The 3 T cell receptor beta chains given below trace back to one sample, sequenced in a study of T cells in Graves' hyperthyroidism and ophthalmopathy. Researchers amplified the TCR beta CDR3 regions from RNA transcripts. HTBI primers were employed in a first-round RT-PCR of the TCR CDR3. TCRdb called the multiplex PCR reads again in MiXCR, with one record for every CDR3 protein. The sample includes over 550,000 distinct CDR3 sequences, over 15% seen only once; the top ten take around 18%. The sample comprised blood. Receptor source: a woman younger than 30 with Graves' hyperthyroidism.

The genes are TRBV7-8 and TRBJ2-7; possibly TRBD1 or TRBD2 for D (5 bases each). The ends were cut back, 4 bases at V and 6 bases at J, with 13 bases in the middle. The germline CDR1 and CDR2 sequences are SGHVS and FQNEAQ. The CDR3 totals 13 residues. This chain's CDR3 is CASSSQPGGEQYF. CDR3 nucleotides: TGTGCCAGCAGCTCCCAACCTGGGGGCGAGCAGTACTTC. Using reference TRBV7-8 and TRBJ2-7 for the parts outside the CDR3, the full variable domain is GAGVSQSPRYKVAKRGQDVALRCDPISGHVSLFWYQQALGQGPEFLTYFQNEAQLDKSGLPSDRFFAERPEGSVSTLKIQRTQQEDSAVYLCASSSQPGGEQYFGPGTRLTVT.

Regarding this clonotype: A much larger clone differs from this one at a single base, so this may be a read error. J is TRBJ1-5 and V is TRBV2; D unclear. Germline V gene lookup returns CDR1 SNHLY and CDR2 FYNNEI. Trimming pared 4 bases from V and 6 bases from J, leaving 13 bases between. The CDR3 has 14 residues. The CDR3 region is CASSVRESGQPQHF. As DNA, the CDR3 is TGTGCCAGCAGTGTGAGGGAGAGCGGTCAGCCCCAGCATTTT.

This clonotype appeared a few times. The rearrangement links TRBV7-2 to TRBJ2-7; D gene ambiguous. Germline V CDR1 and CDR2: SGHTA, FQGNSA. The CDR3 consists of 14 residues. Trimming cost V 0 bases and J 4 bases, with 10 bases left between them. The chain's CDR3 is CASSLASPGYEQYF. CDR3 DNA sequence: TGTGCCAGCAGCTTAGCTTCCCCCGGGTACGAGCAGTACTTC. Complete variable domain (other parts from reference TRBV7-2 and TRBJ2-7): GAGVSQSPSNKVTEKGKDVELRCDPISGHTALYWYRQSLGQGLEFLIYFQGNSAPDKSGLPSDRFSAERTGGSVSTLTIQRTQQEDSAVYLCASSLASPGYEQYFGPGTRLTVT.